The clone carrying this T cell receptor beta chain was counted between two and nine times. Its antigen is not known. The CDR3 spans 13 residues. Germline CDR1 is LNHNV and CDR2 is YYDKDF (reference sequence). V was pared by 1 base and J by 11 bases, with 12 bases between. This sample stems from a study of early T cells in non-severe SARS-CoV-2 infection. The study's findings and limits: A preference for anti-spike CD8 responses marked VDJdb matching, which missed private and CD4 specificities.

The TCR library protocol attached unique molecular identifiers to the individual cDNA molecules. Each CDR3 protein is one row after TCRdb ran MiXCR on the 5' RACE reads. The sample holds under 85,000 distinct CDR3 sequences, around 12% seen once. The TCR originated in an adult who was a healthcare worker with PCR-confirmed SARS-CoV-2 infection or an uninfected control (not recorded which). The donor label of this sample is uncertain. The sample here was whole blood, taken at baseline. The genes are TRBV15 and TRBJ2-4; D is undetermined. In nucleotides, the CDR3 is TGTGCCACCAGCAGAGCTATTCTAGATTTTCAGTACTTC. This gives the protein CATSRAILDFQYF. The full variable domain, completed using reference TRBV15 and TRBJ2-4, is DAMVIQNPRYQVTQFGKPVTLSCSQTLNHNVMYWYQQKSSQAPKLLFHYYDKDFNNEADTPDNFQSRRPNTSFCFLDIRSPGLGDTAMYLCATSRAILDFQYFGAGTRLSVL.